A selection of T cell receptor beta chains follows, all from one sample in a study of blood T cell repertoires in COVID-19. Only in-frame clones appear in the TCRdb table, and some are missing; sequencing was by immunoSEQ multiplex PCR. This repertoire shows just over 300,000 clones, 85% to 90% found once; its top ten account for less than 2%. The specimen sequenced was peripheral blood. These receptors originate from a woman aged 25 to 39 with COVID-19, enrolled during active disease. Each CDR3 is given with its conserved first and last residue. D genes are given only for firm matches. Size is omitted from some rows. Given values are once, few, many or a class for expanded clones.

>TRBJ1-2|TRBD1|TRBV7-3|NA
CASSLQGGYGYTF
TGTGCCAGCAGCTTACAGGGGGGCTATGGCTACACCTTC
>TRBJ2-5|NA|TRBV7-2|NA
CASSLWGVQETQYF
TGTGCCAGCAGCTTGTGGGGGGTCCAAGAGACCCAGTACTTC
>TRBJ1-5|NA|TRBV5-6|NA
CASSLRGSNQPQHF
TGTGCCAGCAGCTTGAGGGGCAGCAATCAGCCCCAGCATTTT
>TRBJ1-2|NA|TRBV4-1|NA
CASSQDERSNYGYTF
TGCGCCAGCAGCCAAGATGAGAGAAGCAATTATGGCTACACCTTC
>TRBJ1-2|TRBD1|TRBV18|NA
CASSPPGQGDGGYTF
TGTGCCAGCTCACCGCCTGGACAGGGGGACGGTGGCTACACCTTC
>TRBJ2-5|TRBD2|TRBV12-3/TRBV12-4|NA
CASSFSGGETQYF
TGTGCCAGCAGTTTTAGCGGGGGAGAGACCCAGTACTTC
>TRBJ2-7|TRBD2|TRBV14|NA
CASSQGAGDYEQYF
TGTGCCAGCAGCCAAGGAGCGGGGGATTACGAGCAGTACTTC
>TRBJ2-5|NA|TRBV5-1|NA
CASSLGQPIAQETQYF
TGCGCCAGCAGCTTGGGTCAGCCAATAGCTCAGGAGACCCAGTACTTC
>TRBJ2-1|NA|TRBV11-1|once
CASSLDRVPTYNEQFF
TGTGCCAGCAGCTTAGACAGGGTCCCTACCTACAATGAGCAGTTCTTC
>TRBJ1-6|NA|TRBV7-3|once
CASSLTGGAGRSPLHF
TGTGCCAGCAGCTTAACGGGTGGGGCAGGGAGGTCACCCCTCCACTTT